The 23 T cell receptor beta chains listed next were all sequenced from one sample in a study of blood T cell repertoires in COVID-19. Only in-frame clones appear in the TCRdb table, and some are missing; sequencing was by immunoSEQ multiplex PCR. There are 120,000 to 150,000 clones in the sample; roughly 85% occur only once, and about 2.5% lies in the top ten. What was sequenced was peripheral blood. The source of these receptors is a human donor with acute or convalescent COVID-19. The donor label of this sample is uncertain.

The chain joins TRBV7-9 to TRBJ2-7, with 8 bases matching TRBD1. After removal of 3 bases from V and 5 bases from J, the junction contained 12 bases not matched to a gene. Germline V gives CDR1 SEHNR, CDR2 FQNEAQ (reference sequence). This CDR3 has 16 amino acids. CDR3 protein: CASSFGQGPFENEQYV. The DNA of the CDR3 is TGTGCCAGCAGCTTTGGACAGGGACCTTTCGAGAACGAGCAGTACGTC.

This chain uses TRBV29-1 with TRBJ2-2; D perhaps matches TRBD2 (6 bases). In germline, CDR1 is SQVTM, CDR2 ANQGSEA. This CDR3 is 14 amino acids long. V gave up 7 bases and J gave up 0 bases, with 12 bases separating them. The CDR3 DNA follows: TGCAGCGCCACAGCGGGCGCGAACACCGGGGAGCTGTTTTTT. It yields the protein CSATAGANTGELFF.

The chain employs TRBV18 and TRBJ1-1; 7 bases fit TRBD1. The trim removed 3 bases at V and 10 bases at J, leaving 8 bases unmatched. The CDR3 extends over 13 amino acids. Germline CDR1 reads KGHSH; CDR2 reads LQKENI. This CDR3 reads CASSPTRGEVAFF. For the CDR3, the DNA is TGTGCCAGCTCACCTACCAGGGGGGAGGTAGCTTTCTTT.

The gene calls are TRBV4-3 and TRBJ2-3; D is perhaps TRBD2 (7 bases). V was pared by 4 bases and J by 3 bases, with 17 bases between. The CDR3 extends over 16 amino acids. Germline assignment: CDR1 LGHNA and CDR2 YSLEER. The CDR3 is CASSPPGGAGTDTQYF. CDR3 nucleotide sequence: TGCGCCAGCAGCCCCCCTGGGGGGGCGGGGACAGATACGCAGTATTTT.

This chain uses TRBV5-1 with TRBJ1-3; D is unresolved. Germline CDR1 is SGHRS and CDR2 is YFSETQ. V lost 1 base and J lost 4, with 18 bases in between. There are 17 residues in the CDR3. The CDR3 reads CASSLLGLVGPGNTIYF. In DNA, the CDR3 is TGCGCCAGCAGCTTGCTCGGACTTGTTGGCCCGGGAAACACCATATATTTT.

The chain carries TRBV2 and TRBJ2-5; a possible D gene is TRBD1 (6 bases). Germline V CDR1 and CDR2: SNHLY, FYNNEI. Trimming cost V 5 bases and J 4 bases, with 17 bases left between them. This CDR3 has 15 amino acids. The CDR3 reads CASSFPTGGSETQYF. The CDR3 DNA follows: TGTGCCAGCAGTTTCCCGACAGGTGGATCAGAGACCCAGTACTTC. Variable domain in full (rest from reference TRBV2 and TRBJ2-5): EPEVTQTPSHQVTQMGQEVILRCVPISNHLYFYWYRQILGQKVEFLVSFYNNEISEKSEIFDDQFSVERPDGSNFTLKIRSTKLEDSAMYFCASSFPTGGSETQYFGPGTRLLVL.

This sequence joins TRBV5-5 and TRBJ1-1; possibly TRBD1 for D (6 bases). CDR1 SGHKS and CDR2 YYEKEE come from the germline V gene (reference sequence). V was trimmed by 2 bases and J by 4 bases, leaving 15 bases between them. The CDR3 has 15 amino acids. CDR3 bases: TGTGCCAGCAGCTTCGGACAGCCCTCGGGCACTGAAGCTTTCTTT. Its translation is CASSFGQPSGTEAFF.

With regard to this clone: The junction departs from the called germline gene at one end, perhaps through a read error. CDR3 protein: CASSPEGGFGRGTYGQYF. The CDR3 nucleotides are TGTGCCAGCAGCCCCGAGGGTGGTTTTGGCAGGGGGACTTACGGGCAGTACTTC. The chain recombines TRBV11-2 with TRBJ2-7; D is perhaps TRBD1 (7 bases). Germline values: CDR1 SGHAT, CDR2 FQNNGV. The CDR3 has 18 amino acids. Full variable domain (rest looked up from reference TRBV11-2 and TRBJ2-7): EAGVAQSPRYKIIEKRQSVAFWCNPISGHATLYWYQQILGQGPKLLIQFQNNGVVDDSQLPKDRFSAERLKGVDSTLKIQPAKLEDSAVYLCASSPEGGFGRGTYGQYFGPGTRLTVT.

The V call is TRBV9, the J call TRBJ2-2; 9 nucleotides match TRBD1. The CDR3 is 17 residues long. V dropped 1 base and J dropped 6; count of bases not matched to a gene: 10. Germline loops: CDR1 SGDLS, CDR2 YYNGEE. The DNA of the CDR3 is TGTGCCAGCAGCGTAACAGGGGGCTTTGAGGATTCCGGGGAGCTGTTTTTT. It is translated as CASSVTGGFEDSGELFF.

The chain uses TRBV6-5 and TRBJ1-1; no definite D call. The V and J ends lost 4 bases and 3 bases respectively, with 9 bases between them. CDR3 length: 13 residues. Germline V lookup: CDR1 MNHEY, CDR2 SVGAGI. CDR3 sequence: CASSSYVYTEAFF. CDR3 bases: TGTGCCAGCAGTTCCTACGTCTACACTGAAGCTTTCTTT.

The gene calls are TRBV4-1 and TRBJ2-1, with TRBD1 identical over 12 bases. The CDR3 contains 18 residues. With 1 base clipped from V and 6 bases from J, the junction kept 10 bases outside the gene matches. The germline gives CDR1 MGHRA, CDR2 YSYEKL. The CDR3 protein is CASSQVGTGGAFPNEQFF. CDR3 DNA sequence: TGCGCCAGCAGCCAAGTGGGGACAGGGGGCGCTTTCCCCAATGAGCAGTTCTTC.

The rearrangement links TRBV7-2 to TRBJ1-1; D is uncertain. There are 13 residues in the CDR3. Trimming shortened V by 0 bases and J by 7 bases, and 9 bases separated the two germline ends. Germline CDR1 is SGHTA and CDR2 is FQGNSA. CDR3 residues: CASSLAAAREAFF. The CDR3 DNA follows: TGTGCCAGCAGCTTAGCGGCGGCCCGTGAAGCTTTCTTT. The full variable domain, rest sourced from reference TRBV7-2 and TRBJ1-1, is GAGVSQSPSNKVTEKGKDVELRCDPISGHTALYWYRQSLGQGLEFLIYFQGNSAPDKSGLPSDRFSAERTGGSVSTLTIQRTQQEDSAVYLCASSLAAAREAFFGQGTRLTVV.

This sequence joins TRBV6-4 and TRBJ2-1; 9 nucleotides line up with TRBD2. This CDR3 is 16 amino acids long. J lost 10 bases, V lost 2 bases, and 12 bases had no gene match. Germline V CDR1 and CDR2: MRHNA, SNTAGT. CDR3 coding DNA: TGTGCCAGCAGTGACACCTCTAGCGGGAACCCTAGGGAGCAGTTCTTC. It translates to CASSDTSSGNPREQFF.

In nucleotides, the CDR3 is TGTGCCAGCAGCGGGACAGGGGGAAATCAGCCCCAGCATTTT. Amino acid sequence: CASSGTGGNQPQHF. This chain links TRBV7-2 with TRBJ1-5; 11 bases map to TRBD1. The CDR3 consists of 14 residues. Germline loops: CDR1 SGHTA, CDR2 FQGNSA. J gave up 4 bases and V 5 bases, and 1 base lay outside the gene matches.

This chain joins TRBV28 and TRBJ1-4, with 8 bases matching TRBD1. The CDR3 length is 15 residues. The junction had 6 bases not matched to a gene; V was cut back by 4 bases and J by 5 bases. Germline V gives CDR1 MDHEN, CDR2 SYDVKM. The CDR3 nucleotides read TGTGCCAGCAGTTCACCGGGACAGGCGAATGAAAAACTGTTTTTT. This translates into CASSSPGQANEKLFF.

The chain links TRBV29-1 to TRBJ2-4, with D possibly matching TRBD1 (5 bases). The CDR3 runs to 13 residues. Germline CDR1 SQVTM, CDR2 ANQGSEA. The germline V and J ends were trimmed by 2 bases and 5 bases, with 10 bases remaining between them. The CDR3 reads CSVESDRQNIQYF. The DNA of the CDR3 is TGCAGCGTTGAATCTGACAGACAAAACATTCAGTACTTC.

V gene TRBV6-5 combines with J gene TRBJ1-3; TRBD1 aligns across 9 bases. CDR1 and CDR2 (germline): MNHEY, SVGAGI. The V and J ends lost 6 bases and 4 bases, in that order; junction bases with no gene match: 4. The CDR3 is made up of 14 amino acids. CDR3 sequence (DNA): TGTGCCAGCAGGAGGACAGGGGAAGGAAACACCATATATTTT. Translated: CASRRTGEGNTIYF.

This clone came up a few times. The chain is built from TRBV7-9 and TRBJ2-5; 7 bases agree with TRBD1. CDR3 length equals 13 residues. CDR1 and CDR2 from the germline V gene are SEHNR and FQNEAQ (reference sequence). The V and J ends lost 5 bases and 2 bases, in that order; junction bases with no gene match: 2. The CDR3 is CASSRTGQETQYF. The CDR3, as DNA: TGTGCCAGCAGCCGGACAGGACAAGAGACCCAGTACTTC. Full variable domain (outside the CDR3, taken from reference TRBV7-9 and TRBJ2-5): DTGVSQNPRHKITKRGQNVTFRCDPISEHNRLYWYRQTLGQGPEFLTYFQNEAQLEKSRLLSDRFSAERPKGSFSTLEIQRTEQGDSAMYLCASSRTGQETQYFGPGTRLLVL.

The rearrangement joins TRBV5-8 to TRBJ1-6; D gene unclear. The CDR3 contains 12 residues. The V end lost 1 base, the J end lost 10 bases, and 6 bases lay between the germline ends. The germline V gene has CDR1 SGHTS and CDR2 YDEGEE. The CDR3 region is CASSLSQSPLHF. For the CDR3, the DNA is TGTGCCAGCAGCTTGTCGCAGTCACCCCTCCACTTT.

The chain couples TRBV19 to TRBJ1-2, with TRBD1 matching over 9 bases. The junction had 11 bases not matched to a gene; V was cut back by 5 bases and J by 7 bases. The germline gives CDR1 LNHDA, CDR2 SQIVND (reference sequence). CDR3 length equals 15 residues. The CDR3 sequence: CASSPWTGDKSGYTF. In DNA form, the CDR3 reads TGTGCCAGTAGTCCCTGGACAGGGGATAAGTCTGGCTACACCTTC.

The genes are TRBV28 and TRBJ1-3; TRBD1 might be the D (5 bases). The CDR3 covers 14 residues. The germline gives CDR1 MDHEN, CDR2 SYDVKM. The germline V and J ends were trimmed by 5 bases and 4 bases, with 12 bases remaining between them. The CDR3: CASSPGTLGNTIYF. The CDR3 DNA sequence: TGTGCCAGCAGTCCCGGGACTCTCGGAAACACCATATATTTT.

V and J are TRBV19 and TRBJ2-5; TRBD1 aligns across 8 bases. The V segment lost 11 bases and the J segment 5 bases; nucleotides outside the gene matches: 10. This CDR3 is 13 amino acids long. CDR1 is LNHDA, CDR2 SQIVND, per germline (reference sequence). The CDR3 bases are TGTGCCTCAGGCCCCCAGGGGGCGGAGACCCAGTACTTC. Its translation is CASGPQGAETQYF.

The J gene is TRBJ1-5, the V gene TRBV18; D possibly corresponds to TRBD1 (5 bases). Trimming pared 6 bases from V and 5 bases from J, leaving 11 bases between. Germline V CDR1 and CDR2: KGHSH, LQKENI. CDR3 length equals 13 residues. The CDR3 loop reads CASSGGSDQPQHF. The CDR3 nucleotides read TGTGCCAGCTCCGGGGGTTCGGATCAGCCCCAGCATTTT.